Sequencing of this T cell receptor beta chain was carried out in a study of cytomegalovirus exposure and HLA in healthy donors. PCR primers comprised 60 Vbeta and 13 Jbeta primers. Profiled with immunoSEQ multiplex PCR; TCRdb holds only in-frame clones, not every one. The table has around 230,000 clones, 75% to 80% seen once. Trimming removed 5 bases from V and 0 bases from J; junction bases left unmatched: 12. The CDR3 runs to 17 residues. The germline gives CDR1 SGHAT, CDR2 FQNNGV. The donors, nominally healthy at sampling, likely had unrecorded immune exposures. The V gene is TRBV11-2, the J gene TRBJ2-7; 8 nucleotides line up with TRBD2. The material sequenced was PBMCs. The receptor's source is a male donor in good health and CMV-seronegative. The CDR3: CASSQTGLGGFSYEQYF. The CDR3 bases are TGTGCCAGCAGCCAAACGGGACTAGGCGGGTTCTCCTACGAGCAGTACTTC.